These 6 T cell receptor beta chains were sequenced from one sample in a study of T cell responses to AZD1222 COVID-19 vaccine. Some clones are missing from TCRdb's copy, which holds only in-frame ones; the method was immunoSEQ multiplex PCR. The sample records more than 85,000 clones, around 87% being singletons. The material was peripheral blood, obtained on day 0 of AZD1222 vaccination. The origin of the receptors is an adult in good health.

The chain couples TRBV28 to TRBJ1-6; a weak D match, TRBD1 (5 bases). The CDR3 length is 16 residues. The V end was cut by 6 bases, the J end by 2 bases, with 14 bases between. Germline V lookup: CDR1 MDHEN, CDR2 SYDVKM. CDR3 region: CASRSGGGAYNSPLHF. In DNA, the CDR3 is TGTGCCAGCAGGTCGGGTGGGGGAGCCTATAATTCACCCCTCCACTTT.

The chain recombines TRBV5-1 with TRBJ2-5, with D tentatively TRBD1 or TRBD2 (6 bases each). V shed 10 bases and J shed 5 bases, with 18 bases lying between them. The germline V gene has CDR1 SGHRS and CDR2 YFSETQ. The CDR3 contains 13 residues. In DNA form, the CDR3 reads TGCGCCTGCGGAGGGGGGTTAGTGGAGACCCAGTACTTC. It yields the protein CACGGGLVETQYF.

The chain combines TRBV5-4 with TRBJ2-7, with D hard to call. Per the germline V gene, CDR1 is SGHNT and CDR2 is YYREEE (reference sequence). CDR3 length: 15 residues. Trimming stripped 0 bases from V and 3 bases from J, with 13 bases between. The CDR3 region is CASSLDLGSGYEQYF. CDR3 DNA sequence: TGTGCCAGCAGCTTGGATCTGGGATCGGGCTACGAGCAGTACTTC. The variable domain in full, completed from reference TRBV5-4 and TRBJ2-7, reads ETGVTQSPTHLIKTRGQQVTLRCSSQSGHNTVSWYQQALGQGPQFIFQYYREEENGRGNFPPRFSGLQFPNYSSELNVNALELDDSALYLCASSLDLGSGYEQYFGPGTRLTVT.

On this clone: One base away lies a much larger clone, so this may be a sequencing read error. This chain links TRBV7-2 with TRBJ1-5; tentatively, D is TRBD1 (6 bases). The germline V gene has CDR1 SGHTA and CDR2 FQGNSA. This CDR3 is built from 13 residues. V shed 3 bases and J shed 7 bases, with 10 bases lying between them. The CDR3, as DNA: TGTGCCAGCAGCTTGGGGGCCGGCCAGCCCCAGCATTTT. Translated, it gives CASSLGAGQPQHF.

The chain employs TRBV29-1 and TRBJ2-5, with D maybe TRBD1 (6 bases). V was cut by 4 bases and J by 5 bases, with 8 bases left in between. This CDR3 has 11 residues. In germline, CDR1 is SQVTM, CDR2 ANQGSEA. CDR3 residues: CSVAGVETQYF. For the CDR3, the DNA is TGCAGCGTTGCAGGGGTGGAGACCCAGTACTTC.

This CDR3 is CAISDRDNNNSPLHF. As DNA, the CDR3 is TGTGCCATCAGTGACCGGGACAACAATAATTCACCCCTCCACTTT. V is TRBV10-3 and J is TRBJ1-6; D perhaps matches TRBD1 (6 bases). The CDR3 has 15 residues. CDR1 and CDR2 (germline): ENHRY, SYGVKD. V was trimmed by 3 bases and J by 5 bases, leaving 11 bases between them.